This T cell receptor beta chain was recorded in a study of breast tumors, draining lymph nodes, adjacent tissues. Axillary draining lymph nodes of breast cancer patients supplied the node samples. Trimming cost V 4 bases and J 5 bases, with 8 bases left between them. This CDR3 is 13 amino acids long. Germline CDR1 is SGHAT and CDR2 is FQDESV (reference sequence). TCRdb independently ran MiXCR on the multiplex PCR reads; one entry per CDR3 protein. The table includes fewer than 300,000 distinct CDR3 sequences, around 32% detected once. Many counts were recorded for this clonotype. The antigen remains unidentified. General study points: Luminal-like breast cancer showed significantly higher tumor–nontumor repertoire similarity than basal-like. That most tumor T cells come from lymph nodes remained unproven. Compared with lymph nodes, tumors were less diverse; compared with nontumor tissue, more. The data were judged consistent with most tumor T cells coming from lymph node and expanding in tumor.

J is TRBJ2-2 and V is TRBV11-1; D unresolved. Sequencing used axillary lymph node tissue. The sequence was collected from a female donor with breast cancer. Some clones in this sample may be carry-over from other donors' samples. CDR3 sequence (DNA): TGTGCCAGCAGCTCGGCCCGGACCGGGGAGCTGTTTTTT. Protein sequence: CASSSARTGELFF.